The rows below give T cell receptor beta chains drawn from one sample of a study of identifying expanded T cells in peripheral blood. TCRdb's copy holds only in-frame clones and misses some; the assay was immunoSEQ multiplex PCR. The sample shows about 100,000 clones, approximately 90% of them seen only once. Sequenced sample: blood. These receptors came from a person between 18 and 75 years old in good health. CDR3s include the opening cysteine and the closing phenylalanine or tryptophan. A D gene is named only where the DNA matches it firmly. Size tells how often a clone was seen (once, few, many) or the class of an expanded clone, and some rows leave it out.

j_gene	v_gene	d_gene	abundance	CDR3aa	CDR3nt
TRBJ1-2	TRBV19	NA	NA	CASSSRDPSRSGYTF	TGTGCCAGTAGTAGCAGGGACCCTTCTAGAAGCGGCTACACCTTC
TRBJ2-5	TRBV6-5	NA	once	CASSTPSEGGETQYF	TGTGCCAGCAGTACCCCGTCCGAAGGCGGGGAGACCCAGTACTTC
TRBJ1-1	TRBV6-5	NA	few	CASSWMLNTEAFF	TGTGCCAGCAGCTGGATGCTGAACACTGAAGCTTTCTTT
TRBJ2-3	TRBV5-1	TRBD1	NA	CASSLPGQGTTDTQYF	TGCGCCAGCAGCTTACCGGGACAGGGGACCACAGATACGCAGTATTTT
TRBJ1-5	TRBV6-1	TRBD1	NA	CASSKDRGEGNQPQHF	TGTGCCAGCAGTAAAGACAGGGGTGAGGGCAATCAGCCCCAGCATTTT
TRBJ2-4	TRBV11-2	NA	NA	CASRYREENIQYF	TGTGCCAGCAGATACAGGGAGGAGAACATTCAGTACTTC
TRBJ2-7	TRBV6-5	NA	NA	CASSYSGLYRNEQYF	TGTGCCAGCAGTTACTCAGGGCTGTATCGGAACGAGCAGTACTTC
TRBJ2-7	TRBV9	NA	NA	CASSGRDSSYEQYF	TGTGCCAGCAGCGGACGGGACTCCTCCTACGAGCAGTACTTC
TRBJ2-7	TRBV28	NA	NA	CASSLSRGFSEQYF	TGTGCCAGCAGTTTAAGCAGGGGATTCTCCGAGCAGTACTTC
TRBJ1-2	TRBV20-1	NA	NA	CSKLSGVPHTF	TGCAGTAAACTATCTGGGGTGCCCCACACCTTC
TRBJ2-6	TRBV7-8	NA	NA	CASSSPQTGANVLTF	TGTGCCAGCAGCTCCCCTCAGACTGGGGCCAACGTCCTGACTTTC
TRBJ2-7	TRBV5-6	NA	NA	CASSPYRVEGPEQYF	TGTGCCAGCAGCCCGTACCGGGTGGAGGGGCCGGAGCAGTACTTC
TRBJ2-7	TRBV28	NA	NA	CASSLRAYEQYF	TGTGCCAGCAGTTTACGAGCCTACGAGCAGTACTTC
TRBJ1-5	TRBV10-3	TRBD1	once	CAISPGTGEQDQHF	TGTGCCATCAGTCCCGGGACAGGGGAGCAGGACCAGCATTTT
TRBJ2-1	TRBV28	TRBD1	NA	CASRSTGQGAGFF	TGTGCCAGCAGGTCAACGGGACAGGGGGCGGGGTTCTTC
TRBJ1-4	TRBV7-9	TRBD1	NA	CASSPRQGATGNEKLFF	TGTGCCAGCAGCCCCCGACAGGGGGCGACGGGAAATGAAAAACTGTTTTTT
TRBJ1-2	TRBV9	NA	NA	CASSMTGSYGYTF	TGTGCCAGCAGCATGACCGGGAGCTATGGCTACACCTTC
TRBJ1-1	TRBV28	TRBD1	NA	CASSPGQGATEAFF	TGTGCCAGCAGCCCGGGACAGGGGGCGACTGAAGCTTTCTTT
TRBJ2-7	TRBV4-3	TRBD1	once	CASSQGTGPYEQYF	TGCGCCAGCAGCCAAGGGACAGGTCCCTACGAGCAGTACTTC
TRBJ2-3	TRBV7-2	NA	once	CASSSDGFTDTQYF	TGTGCCAGCAGCTCCGACGGATTCACAGATACGCAGTATTTT
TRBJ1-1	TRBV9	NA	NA	CASSVGSNTEAFF	TGTGCCAGCAGCGTTGGGTCGAACACTGAAGCTTTCTTT
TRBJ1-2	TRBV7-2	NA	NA	CASSQNRDAGYTF	TGTGCCAGCAGCCAAAACAGGGATGCCGGCTACACCTTC
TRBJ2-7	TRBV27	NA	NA	CATKNQGNEQYF	TGTGCCACCAAAAATCAGGGGAACGAGCAGTACTTC
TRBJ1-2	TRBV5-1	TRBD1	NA	CASSWTKRGQNNYGYTF	TGCGCCAGCAGCTGGACAAAAAGGGGACAGAATAACTATGGCTACACCTTC
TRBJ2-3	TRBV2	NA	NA	CASSEGGRADTQYF	TGTGCCAGCAGTGAGGGTGGTAGGGCAGATACGCAGTATTTT
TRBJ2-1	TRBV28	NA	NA	CASSSYNEQFF	TGTGCCAGCAGTTCCTACAATGAGCAGTTCTTC
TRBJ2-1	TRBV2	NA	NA	CASSPGILSSSYNEQFF	TGTGCCAGCAGTCCCGGGATTCTTAGCAGCTCCTACAATGAGCAGTTCTTC
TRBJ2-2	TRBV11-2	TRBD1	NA	CASSSQTGTGRAGELFF	TGTGCCAGCAGCTCCCAGACCGGGACAGGGAGGGCCGGGGAGCTGTTTTTT